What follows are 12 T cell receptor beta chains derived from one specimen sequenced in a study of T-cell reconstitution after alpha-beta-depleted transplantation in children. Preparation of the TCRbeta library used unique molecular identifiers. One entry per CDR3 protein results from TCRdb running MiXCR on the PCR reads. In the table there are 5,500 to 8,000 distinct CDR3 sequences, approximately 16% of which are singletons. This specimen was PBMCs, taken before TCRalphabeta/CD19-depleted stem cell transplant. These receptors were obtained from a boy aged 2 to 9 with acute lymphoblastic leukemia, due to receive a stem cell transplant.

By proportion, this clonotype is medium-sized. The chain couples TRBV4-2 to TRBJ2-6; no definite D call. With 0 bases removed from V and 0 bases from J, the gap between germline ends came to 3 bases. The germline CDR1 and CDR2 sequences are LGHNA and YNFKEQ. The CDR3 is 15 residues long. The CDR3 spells CASSQDNSGANVLTF. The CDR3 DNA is TGTGCCAGCAGCCAAGACAACTCTGGGGCCAACGTCCTGACTTTC.

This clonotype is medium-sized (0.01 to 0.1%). DNA of the CDR3: TGTGCCAGCAGCCGAGGGTATGGCTACACCTTC. Translation: CASSRGYGYTF. This chain connects TRBV12-3 or TRBV12-4 to TRBJ1-2; no reliable D call. The CDR3 is made up of 11 amino acids. V lost 6 bases, J lost 5 bases, and 7 bases lay in between.

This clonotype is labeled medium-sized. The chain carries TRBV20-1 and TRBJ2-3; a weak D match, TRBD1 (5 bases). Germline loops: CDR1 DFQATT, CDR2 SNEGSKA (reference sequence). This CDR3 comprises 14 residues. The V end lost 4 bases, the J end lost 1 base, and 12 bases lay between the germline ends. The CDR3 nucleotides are TGCAGTGCTAAGGTCCCCAGGGGCACAGATACGCAGTATTTT. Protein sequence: CSAKVPRGTDTQYF.

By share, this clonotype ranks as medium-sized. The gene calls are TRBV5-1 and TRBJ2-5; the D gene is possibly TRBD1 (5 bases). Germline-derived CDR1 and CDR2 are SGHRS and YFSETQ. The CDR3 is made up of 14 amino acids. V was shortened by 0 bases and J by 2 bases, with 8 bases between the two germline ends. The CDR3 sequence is CASSLARGQETQYF. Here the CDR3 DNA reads TGCGCCAGCAGCTTGGCAAGGGGACAAGAGACCCAGTACTTC.

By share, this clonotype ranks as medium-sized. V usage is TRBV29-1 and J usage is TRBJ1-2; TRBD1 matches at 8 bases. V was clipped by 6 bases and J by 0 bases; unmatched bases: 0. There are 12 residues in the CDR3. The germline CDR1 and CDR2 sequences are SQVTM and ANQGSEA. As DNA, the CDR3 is TGCAGCGTGACAGGGGCTAACTATGGCTACACCTTC. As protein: CSVTGANYGYTF.

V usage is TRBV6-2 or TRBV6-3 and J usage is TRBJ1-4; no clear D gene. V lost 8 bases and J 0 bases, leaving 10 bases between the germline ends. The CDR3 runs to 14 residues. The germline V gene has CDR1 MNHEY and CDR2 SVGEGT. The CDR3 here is CASGRTSTNEKLFF. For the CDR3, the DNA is TGTGCCAGCGGCCGGACCTCAACTAATGAAAAACTGTTTTTT.

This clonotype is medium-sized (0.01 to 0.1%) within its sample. The CDR3 loop is CASSVGLGLAAYNEQFF. In DNA form, the CDR3 reads TGTGCCAGCAGCGTAGGATTAGGACTAGCGGCCTACAATGAGCAGTTCTTC. The V gene is TRBV9, the J gene TRBJ2-1, with TRBD2 matching over 10 bases. The CDR3 is 17 amino acids. The V gene's germline CDR1 is SGDLS and CDR2 YYNGEE. J was trimmed by 2 bases and V by 0 bases; bases with no gene match: 5.

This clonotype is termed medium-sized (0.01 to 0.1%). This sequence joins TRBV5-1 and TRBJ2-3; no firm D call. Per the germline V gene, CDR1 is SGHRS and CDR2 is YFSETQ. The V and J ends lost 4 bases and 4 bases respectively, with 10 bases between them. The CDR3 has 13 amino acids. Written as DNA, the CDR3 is TGCGCCAGCAGCCTGGAAGTAGCAGATACGCAGTATTTT. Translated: CASSLEVADTQYF.

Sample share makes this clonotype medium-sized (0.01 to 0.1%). For the CDR3, the DNA is TGTGCCAGCAGCTTTCGGACAGGGTCGGACTATGGCTACACCTTC. It is translated as CASSFRTGSDYGYTF. The V and J genes are TRBV9 and TRBJ1-2, with 8 nucleotides matching TRBD1. Germline CDR1 and CDR2: SGDLS and YYNGEE. The CDR3 spans 15 residues. V shed 4 bases, J shed 3 bases, and the junction held 8 bases outside the gene matches.

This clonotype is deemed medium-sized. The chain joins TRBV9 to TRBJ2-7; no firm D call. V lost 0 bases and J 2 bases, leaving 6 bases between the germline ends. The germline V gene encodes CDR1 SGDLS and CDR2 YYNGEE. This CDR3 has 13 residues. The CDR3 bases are TGTGCCAGCAGCGTAGGGCCAGCCTACGAGCAGTACTTC. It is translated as CASSVGPAYEQYF.

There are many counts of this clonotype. The CDR3 region has the DNA TGCAGTGCTAGAGATGTCCAGCGGGGGGACTACAATGAGCAGTTCTTC. This sequence encodes CSARDVQRGDYNEQFF. The chain combines TRBV20-1 with TRBJ2-1; 9 nucleotides agree with TRBD2. Germline loops: CDR1 DFQATT, CDR2 SNEGSKA (reference sequence). With 0 bases clipped from V and 3 bases from J, the junction kept 6 bases outside the gene matches. The CDR3 sequence is 16 residues long.

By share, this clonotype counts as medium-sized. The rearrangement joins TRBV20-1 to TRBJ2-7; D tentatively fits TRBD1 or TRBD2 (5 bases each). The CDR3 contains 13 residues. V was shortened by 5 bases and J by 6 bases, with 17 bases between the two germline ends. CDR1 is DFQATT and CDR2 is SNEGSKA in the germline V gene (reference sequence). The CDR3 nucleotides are TGCAGTGCTCGACCTCCCGGGGCCCCCGAGCAGTACTTC. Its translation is CSARPPGAPEQYF.